Below, 6 T cell receptor beta chains from the same sample are listed, as sequenced in a study of tissue T cells after allogeneic stem cell transplantation. Profiling relied on immunoSEQ multiplex PCR, and the TCRdb table lists in-frame clones only, not all of them. In the table there are 45,000 to 50,000 clones, around 69% of which are singletons. The sample was sorted cells pooled from one or two spleens. All receptors come from a pool of C57BL/6 mice in good health.

With regard to this clone: These gene names are mouse names. The CDR3 end falls 1 residue outside the read, so it is completed with the germline J gene. The chain couples TRBV16 to TRBJ2-2, with D maybe TRBD1 (6 bases). Germline V gene lookup returns CDR1 SGHSA and CDR2 FRNQAP. Trimming pared 2 bases from V and 3 bases from J, leaving 7 bases between. The CDR3 runs 14 residues. Partial CDR3 DNA: TGTGCAAGCAGCTTACCAGGGGACACCGGGCAGCTCTAC. Its translation is CASSLPGDTGQLY. The complete CDR3 sequence is CASSLPGDTGQLYF.

Points on this clone: Gene names refer to mouse genes. The CDR3 is cut off 1 residue early in the read; its end comes from the germline J gene. The chain joins TRBV4 to TRBJ1-1; D is uncertain. Germline-derived CDR1 and CDR2 are LGHDT and YNNKQL (reference sequence). Deletions cut 4 bases from V and 1 base from J, with 4 bases between. CDR3 length: 12 residues. Incomplete CDR3 DNA: TGTGCCAGCAGCTTCAAAAACACAGAAGTCTTC. Translating it yields CASSFKNTEVF. The whole CDR3 protein reads CASSFKNTEVFF.

As regards this clone: The genes are named according to mouse. Read data end 1 residue before the CDR3 end; the end is taken from the germline J gene. The genes are TRBV24 and TRBJ2-3, with TRBD2 identical over 10 bases. CDR3 length: 16 amino acids. Unmatched junction bases numbered 2, after V lost 2 bases and J lost 0 bases. Germline CDR1 and CDR2: KGHTA and FRNEEI. CDR3 DNA, as far as it was read: TGTGCCAGCAGTCTGAACTGGGGGGGTAGTGCAGAAACGCTGTAT. Its protein product is CASSLNWGGSAETLY. Given in full, the CDR3 is CASSLNWGGSAETLYF.

To note about this clone: Any gene name here is a mouse gene name. The CDR3 DNA, read in part, is TGTGCCAGCAGTGAGGGACAGCTTTCTGGAAATACGCTCTAT. This codes for CASSEGQLSGNTLY. The whole CDR3 sequence is CASSEGQLSGNTLYF. The chain combines TRBV13-1 with TRBJ1-3, with 7 bases aligning to TRBD1. Sequencing ends 1 residue short of the CDR3 end; the germline J gene provides the rest. There are 15 residues in the CDR3. The V gene end was trimmed by 2 bases and the J gene end by 0 bases; junction bases not matched to a gene: 2. Germline lookup yields CDR1 NSHNY and CDR2 SYGAGN.

As concerns this clone: All gene names here are mouse names. The read halts 1 residue ahead of the CDR3 end, with the missing end drawn from the germline J gene. The V gene is TRBV5, the J gene TRBJ1-1, with no clear D. The CDR3 contains 15 residues. V was pared by 1 base and J by 4 bases, with 13 bases between. Germline values: CDR1 LGHNA, CDR2 YNLKQL (reference sequence). The CDR3 is CASSQVNRKGTEVFF. The sequenced part of the CDR3 DNA is TGTGCCAGCAGCCAAGTTAACCGGAAGGGCACAGAAGTCTTC.

A note on this clone: The genes are named according to mouse. The read finishes 1 residue shy of the CDR3 end, and the germline J gene is used to complete it. V and J are TRBV31 and TRBJ2-4; maybe TRBD2 (6 bases). This CDR3 spans 15 amino acids. The germline gives CDR1 GKSSPN, CDR2 SITVG. The V end was cut by 3 bases, the J end by 0 bases, with 13 bases between. CDR3: CAWSLGTFSQNTLYF. Incomplete CDR3 DNA: TGTGCCTGGAGCCTAGGGACTTTTAGTCAAAACACCTTGTAC.